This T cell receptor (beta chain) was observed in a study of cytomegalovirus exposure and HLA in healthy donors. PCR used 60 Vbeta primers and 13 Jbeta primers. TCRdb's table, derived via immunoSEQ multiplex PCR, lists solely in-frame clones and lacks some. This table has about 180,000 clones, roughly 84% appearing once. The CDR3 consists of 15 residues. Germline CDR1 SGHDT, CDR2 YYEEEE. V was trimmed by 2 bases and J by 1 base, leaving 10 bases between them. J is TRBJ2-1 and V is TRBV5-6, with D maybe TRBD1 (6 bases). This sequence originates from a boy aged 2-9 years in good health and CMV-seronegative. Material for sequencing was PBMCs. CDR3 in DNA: TGTGCCAGCAGCTTCCTGGACAGTTCCTACAATGAGCAGTTCTTC. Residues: CASSFLDSSYNEQFF.